This TCR beta chain is from a study of T cells in Graves' hyperthyroidism and ophthalmopathy. The CDR3 totals 14 residues. Between the trimmed V and J ends, which lost 11 bases and 4 bases, there was a span of 20 bases. TCR beta CDR3 regions were amplified from RNA. The TCR CDR3 first-round RT-PCR relied on the HTBI primer set. TCRdb re-derived calls from the multiplex PCR reads in MiXCR, one entry per CDR3 protein. This table holds about 550,000 distinct CDR3 sequences, less than 25% found once. Patients between 18 and 65 years old had hyperthyroidism, newly diagnosed and lasting under 2 months. The study excluded patients with uncontrolled infection, other autoimmune disease, pregnancy or lactation. Diagnoses were established using clinical symptoms, serum thyroxine and TRAb, thyroid ultrasound and orbital computed tomography. Findings of the study overall: In simple terms, a model built on 13 V-J features told ophthalmopathy apart from stable hyperthyroidism.

In the case of this clonotype: The antigen remains undetermined.

The chain joins TRBV12-3 or TRBV12-4 to TRBJ1-2, with D maybe TRBD1 (5 bases). The sample taken for sequencing was blood. The sequence was collected from a man aged 18 to 35 with Graves' hyperthyroidism. CDR3 nucleotide sequence: TGTGCCTCCTTGAACGGGGGGGGTGGCTATGGCTACACCTTC. It is translated as CASLNGGGGYGYTF.